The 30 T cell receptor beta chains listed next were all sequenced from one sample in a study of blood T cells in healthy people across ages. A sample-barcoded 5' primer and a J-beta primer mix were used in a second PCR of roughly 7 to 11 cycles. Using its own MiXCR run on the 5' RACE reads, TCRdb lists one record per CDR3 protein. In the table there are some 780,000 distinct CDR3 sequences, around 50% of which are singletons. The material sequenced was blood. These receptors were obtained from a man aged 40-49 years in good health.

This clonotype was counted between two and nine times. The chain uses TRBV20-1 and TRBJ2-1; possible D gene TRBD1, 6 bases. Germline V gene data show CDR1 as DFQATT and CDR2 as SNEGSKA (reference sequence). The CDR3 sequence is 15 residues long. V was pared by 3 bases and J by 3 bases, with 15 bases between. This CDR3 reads CSASRRDKVYNEQFF. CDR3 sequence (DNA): TGCAGTGCTAGCCGTCGGGACAAAGTCTACAATGAGCAGTTCTTC.

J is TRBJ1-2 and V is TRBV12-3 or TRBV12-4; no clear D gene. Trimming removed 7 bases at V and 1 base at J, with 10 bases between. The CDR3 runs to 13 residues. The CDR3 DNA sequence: TGTGCCAGCACCTTGTGGAATAACTATGGCTACACCTTC. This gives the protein CASTLWNNYGYTF.

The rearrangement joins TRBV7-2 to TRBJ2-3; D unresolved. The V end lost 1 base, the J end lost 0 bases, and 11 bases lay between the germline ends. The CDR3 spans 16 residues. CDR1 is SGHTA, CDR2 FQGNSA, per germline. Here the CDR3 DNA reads TGTGCCAGCAGCTTAGGTGCGGCAGCTAGCACAGATACGCAGTATTTT. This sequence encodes CASSLGAAASTDTQYF.

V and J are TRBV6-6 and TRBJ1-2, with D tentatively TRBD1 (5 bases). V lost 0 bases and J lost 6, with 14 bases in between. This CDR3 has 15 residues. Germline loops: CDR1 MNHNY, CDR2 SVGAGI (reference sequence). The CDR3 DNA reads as TGTGCCAGCAGTTACTCACTCCTGGGGGAGGATGGCTACACCTTC. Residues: CASSYSLLGEDGYTF.

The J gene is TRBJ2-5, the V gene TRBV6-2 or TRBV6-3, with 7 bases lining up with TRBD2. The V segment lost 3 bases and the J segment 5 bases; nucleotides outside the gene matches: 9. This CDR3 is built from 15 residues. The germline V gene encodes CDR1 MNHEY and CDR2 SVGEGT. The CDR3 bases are TGTGCCAGCAGTTATGGGGGGGAGGTATCCGAGACCCAGTACTTC. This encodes CASSYGGEVSETQYF.

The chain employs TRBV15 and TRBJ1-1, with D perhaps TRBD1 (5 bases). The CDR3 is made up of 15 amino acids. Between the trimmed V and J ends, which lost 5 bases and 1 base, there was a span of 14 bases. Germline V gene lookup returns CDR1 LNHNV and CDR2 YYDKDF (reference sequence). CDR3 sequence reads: CATSGPGTPNTEAFF. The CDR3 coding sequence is TGTGCCACCAGCGGACCCGGGACCCCGAACACTGAAGCTTTCTTT.

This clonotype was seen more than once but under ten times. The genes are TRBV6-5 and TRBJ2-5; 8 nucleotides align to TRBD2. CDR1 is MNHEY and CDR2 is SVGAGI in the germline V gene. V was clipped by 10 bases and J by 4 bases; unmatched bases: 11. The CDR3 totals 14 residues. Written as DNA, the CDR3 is TGTGCCACCCACCCCGGACTAGCCCCAGAGACCCAGTACTTC. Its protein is CATHPGLAPETQYF.

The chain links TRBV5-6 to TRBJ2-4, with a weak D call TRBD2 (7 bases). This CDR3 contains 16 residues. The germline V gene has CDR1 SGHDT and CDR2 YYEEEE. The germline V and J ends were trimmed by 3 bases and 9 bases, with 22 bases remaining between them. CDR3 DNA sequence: TGTGCCAGCAGCTCCTCGAAGGGCCACAGGGAGGGCATTCAGTACTTC. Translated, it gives CASSSSKGHREGIQYF.

The CDR3 nucleotides read TGTGCCAGCAGTTACTCGATGGGGGTAGAGGGCACAGATACGCAGTATTTT. Residues: CASSYSMGVEGTDTQYF. This chain connects TRBV6-6 to TRBJ2-3; D could derive from TRBD1 or TRBD2 (5 bases each). Trimming left V 0 bases short and J 1 base short, with 14 bases between. The CDR3 consists of 17 residues. Germline V gene sequence: CDR1 MNHNY, CDR2 SVGAGI (reference sequence).

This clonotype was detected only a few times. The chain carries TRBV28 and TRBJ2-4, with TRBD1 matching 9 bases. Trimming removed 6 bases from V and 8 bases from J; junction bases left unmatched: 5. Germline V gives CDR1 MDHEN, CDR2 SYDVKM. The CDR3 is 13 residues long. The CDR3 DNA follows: TGTGCCAGCAGCTCTACAGGGGGCGACATTCAGTACTTC. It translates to CASSSTGGDIQYF.

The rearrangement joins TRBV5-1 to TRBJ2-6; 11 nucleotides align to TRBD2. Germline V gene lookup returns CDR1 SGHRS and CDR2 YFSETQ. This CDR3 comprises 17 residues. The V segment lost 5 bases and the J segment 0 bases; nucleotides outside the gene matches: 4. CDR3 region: CASRTGTSGSGANVLTF. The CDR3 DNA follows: TGCGCCAGCAGAACCGGGACTAGCGGCTCTGGGGCCAACGTCCTGACTTTC. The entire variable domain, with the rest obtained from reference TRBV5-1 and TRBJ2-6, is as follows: KAGVTQTPRYLIKTRGQQVTLSCSPISGHRSVSWYQQTPGQGLQFLFEYFSETQRNKGNFPGRFSGRQFSNSRSEMNVSTLELGDSALYLCASRTGTSGSGANVLTFGAGSRLTVL.

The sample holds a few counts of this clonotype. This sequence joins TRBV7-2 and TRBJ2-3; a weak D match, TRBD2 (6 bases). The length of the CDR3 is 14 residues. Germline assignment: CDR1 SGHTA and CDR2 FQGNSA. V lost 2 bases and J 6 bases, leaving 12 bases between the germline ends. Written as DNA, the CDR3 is TGTGCCAGCAGCTTATTCGGGAGCTCGGATACGCAGTATTTT. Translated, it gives CASSLFGSSDTQYF.

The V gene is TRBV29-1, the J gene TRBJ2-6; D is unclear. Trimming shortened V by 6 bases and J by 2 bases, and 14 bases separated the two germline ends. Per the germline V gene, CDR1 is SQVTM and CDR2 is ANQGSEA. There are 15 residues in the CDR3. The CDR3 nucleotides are TGCAGCGTCGTCCCGGCCAGCCCTGGGGCCAACGTCCTGACTTTC. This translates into CSVVPASPGANVLTF.

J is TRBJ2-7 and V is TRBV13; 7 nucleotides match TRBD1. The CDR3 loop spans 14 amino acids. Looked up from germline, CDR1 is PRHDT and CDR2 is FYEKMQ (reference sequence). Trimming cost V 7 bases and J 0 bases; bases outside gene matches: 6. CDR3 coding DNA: TGTGCCAGCAAAAGAGGGGGCAGCTCCTACGAGCAGTACTTC. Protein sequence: CASKRGGSSYEQYF.

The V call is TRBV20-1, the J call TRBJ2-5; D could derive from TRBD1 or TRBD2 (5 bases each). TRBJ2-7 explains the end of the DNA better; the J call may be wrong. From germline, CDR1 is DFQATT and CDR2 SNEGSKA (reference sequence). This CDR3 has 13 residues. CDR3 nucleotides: TGCAGTGCTAATAGGGACGGATACTACGAGCAGTACTTC. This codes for CSANRDGYYEQYF.

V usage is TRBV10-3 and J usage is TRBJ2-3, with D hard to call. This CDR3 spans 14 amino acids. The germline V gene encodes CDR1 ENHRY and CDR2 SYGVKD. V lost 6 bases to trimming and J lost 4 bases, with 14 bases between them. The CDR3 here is CAIRLGIAPDTQYF. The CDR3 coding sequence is TGTGCCATCAGACTGGGTATAGCCCCAGATACGCAGTATTTT.

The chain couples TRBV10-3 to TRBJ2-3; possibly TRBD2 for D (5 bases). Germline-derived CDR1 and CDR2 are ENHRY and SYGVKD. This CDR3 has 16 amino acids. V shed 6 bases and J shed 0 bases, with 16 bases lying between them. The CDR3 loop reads CAIRDSGRESTDTQYF. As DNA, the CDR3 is TGTGCCATCAGGGATTCTGGACGGGAAAGCACAGATACGCAGTATTTT.

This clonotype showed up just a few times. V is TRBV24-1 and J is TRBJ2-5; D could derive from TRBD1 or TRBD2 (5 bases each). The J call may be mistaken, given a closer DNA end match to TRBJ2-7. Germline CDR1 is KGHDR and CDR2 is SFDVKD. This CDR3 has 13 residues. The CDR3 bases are TGTGCCACCAGCACCGGGACCCCCTACGAGCAGTACTTC. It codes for CATSTGTPYEQYF.

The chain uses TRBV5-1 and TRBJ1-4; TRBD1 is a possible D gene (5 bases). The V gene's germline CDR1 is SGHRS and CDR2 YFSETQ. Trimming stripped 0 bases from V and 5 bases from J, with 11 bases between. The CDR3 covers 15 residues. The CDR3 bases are TGCGCCAGCAGCTTGGCCGGGACGGCGAATGAAAAACTGTTTTTT. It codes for CASSLAGTANEKLFF.

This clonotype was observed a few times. CDR3 region: CASSSTRTEAFF. The CDR3, as DNA: TGTGCCAGCAGCTCCACCCGAACTGAAGCTTTCTTT. The chain combines TRBV7-2 with TRBJ1-1; D remains ambiguous. Germline V gene data show CDR1 as SGHTA and CDR2 as FQGNSA. The V gene lost 4 bases and the J gene lost 5 bases, with 8 bases spanning the gap. The CDR3 sequence is 12 residues long.

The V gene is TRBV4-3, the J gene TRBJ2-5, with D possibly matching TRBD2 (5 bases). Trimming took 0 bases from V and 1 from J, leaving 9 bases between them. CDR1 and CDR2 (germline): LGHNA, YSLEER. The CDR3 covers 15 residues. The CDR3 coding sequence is TGCGCCAGCAGCCAAGATCGGGGAGCCCAAGAGACCCAGTACTTC. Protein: CASSQDRGAQETQYF.

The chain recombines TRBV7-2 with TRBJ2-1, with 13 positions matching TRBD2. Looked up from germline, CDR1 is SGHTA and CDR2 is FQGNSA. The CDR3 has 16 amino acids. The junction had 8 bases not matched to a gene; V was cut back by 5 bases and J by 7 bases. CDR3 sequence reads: CASSPTSGRVGNEQFF. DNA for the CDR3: TGTGCCAGCAGCCCAACTAGCGGGAGGGTTGGGAATGAGCAGTTCTTC.

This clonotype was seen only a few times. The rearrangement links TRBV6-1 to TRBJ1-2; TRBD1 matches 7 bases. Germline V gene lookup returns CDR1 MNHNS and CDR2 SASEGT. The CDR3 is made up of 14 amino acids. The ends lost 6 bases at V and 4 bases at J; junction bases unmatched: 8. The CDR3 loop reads CASRESGTAYGYTF. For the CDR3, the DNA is TGTGCCAGCAGAGAATCCGGGACAGCCTATGGCTACACCTTC.

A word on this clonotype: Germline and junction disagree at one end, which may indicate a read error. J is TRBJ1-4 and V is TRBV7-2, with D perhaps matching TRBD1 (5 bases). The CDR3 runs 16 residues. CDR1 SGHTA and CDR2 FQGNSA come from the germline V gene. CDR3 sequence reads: CASSARAGLGNGKLFF. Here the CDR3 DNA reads TGTGCCAGCAGCGCCCGGGCGGGGCTGGGTAATGGAAAACTGTTTTTT.

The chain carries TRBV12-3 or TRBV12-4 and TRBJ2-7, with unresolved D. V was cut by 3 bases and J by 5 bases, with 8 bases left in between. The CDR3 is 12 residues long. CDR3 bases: TGTGCCAGCAGTTTCTACCCTCACGAGCAGTACTTC. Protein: CASSFYPHEQYF.

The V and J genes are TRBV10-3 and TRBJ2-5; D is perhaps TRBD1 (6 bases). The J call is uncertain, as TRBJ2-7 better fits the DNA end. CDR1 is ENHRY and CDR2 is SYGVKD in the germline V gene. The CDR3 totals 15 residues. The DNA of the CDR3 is TGTGCCATCAACGCAATGACAGGTGTTGAATACGAGCAGTACTTC. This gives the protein CAINAMTGVEYEQYF.

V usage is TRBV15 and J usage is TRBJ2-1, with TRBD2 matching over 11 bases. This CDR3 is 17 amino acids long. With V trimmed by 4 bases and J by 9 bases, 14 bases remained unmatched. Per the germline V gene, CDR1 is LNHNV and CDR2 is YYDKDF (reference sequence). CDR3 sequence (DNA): TGTGCCACCAGCACCCTTGCCCGACTAGCGGGGAAGGGTGAGCAGTTCTTC. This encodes CATSTLARLAGKGEQFF.

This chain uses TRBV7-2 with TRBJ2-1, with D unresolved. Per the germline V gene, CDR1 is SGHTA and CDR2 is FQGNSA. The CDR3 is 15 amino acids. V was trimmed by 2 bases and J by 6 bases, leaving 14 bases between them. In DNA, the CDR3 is TGTGCCAGCAGCTTACCCTTAAGGTGGATCAATGAGCAGTTCTTC. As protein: CASSLPLRWINEQFF.

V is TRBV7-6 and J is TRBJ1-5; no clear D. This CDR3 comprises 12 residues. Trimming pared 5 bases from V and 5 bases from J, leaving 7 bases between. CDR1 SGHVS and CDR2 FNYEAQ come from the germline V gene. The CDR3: CASSQTDQPQHF. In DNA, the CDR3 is TGTGCCAGCAGCCAAACCGATCAGCCCCAGCATTTT.

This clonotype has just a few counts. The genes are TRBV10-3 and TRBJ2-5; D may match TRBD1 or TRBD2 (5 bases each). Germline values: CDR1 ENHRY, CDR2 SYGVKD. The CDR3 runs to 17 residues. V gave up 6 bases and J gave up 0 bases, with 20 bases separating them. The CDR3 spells CAISPGTERPDQETQYF. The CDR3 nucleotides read TGTGCCATCAGCCCGGGGACGGAACGACCGGACCAAGAGACCCAGTACTTC.